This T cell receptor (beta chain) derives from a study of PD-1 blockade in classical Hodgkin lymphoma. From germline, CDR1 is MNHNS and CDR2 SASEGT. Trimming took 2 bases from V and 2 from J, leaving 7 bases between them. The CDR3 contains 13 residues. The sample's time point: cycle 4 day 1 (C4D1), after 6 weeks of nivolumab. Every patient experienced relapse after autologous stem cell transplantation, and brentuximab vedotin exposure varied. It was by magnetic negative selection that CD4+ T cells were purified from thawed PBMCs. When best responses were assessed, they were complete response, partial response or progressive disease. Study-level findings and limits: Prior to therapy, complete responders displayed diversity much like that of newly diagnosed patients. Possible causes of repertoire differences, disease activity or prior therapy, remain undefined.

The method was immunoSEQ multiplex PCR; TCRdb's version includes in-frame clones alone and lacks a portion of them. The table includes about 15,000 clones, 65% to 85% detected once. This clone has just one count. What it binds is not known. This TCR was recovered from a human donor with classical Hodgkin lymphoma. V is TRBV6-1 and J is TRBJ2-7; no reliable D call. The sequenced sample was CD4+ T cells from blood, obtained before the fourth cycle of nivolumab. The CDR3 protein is CASSERDPYEQYF. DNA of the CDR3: TGTGCCAGCAGTGAAAGGGATCCCTACGAGCAGTACTTC.